The sequence of this TCR beta chain was determined in a study of shared clonotypes between healthy human individuals. Notes on the study in general: Researchers found naive subsets generally carried larger estimated richness than memory subsets.

Healthy HIV-negative adults with no recent acute infections or vaccinations were recruited as donors. The authors split each subset's genomic DNA evenly across several immunoSEQ plates. In the original workflow: ImmunoSEQ output held junction-only sequences without quality scores, so filtering differed. The assay was immunoSEQ multiplex PCR, and TCRdb's table has in-frame clones only and misses some. That table is the source of V, J and clone size, and D and trimming were worked out from the DNA. The repertoire includes 2 million to 2.5 million clones, roughly 95% of them detected once, and approximately 0.13% sits in the top ten. In this sample, this clone turned up a few times. Its antigen is currently unknown. CDR1 and CDR2 from the germline V gene are LNHDA and SQIVND (reference sequence). V lost 7 bases and J lost 8, with 20 bases in between. This CDR3 spans 14 amino acids.

Sequenced material: naive CD4+ T cells sorted from blood. The subset denotes: CD45RA+ positively selected. This sequence was found in a young man in good health. The chain recombines TRBV19 with TRBJ1-2; D might be TRBD1 (5 bases). As DNA, the CDR3 is TGTGCCAGTACCTTAACCCGACAGACTGGAGGCTACACCTTC. Translating it yields CASTLTRQTGGYTF.